The 27 T cell receptor beta chains below all came from one sample that was sequenced in a study of graft-versus-host responses after intestinal transplantation. Their target antigens are unknown. Sequencing used immunoSEQ multiplex PCR; TCRdb keeps in-frame clones, though not all of them. The sample lists roughly 99,000 clones, 80% to 95% occurring once. Material: unstimulated CD8+ T cells sorted from spleen or lymph node cells, obtained before transplant. All receptors come from a human donor who was the organ donor for an intestinal transplant.

This chain connects TRBV19 to TRBJ1-2; perhaps TRBD1 as D (6 bases). Germline V gene lookup returns CDR1 LNHDA and CDR2 SQIVND (reference sequence). The CDR3 runs 15 residues. V was cut by 11 bases and J by 3 bases, with 22 bases left in between. CDR3 protein: CASQPRGGTDYGYTF. As DNA, the CDR3 is TGTGCCTCGCAACCGAGGGGGGGCACTGACTATGGCTACACCTTC.

The V gene is TRBV2, the J gene TRBJ1-2; 7 bases agree with TRBD1. V gave up 6 bases and J gave up 3 bases; unmatched junction bases: 4. Germline V lookup: CDR1 SNHLY, CDR2 FYNNEI. This CDR3 contains 13 residues. The CDR3 is CASRTTGDYGYTF. CDR3 DNA: TGTGCCAGCAGGACCACAGGGGACTATGGCTACACCTTC.

V and J are TRBV5-1 and TRBJ2-1, with a tentative D call TRBD2 (5 bases). The CDR3 runs to 16 residues. Per germline, CDR1 SGHRS and CDR2 YFSETQ. V was cut by 2 bases and J by 8 bases, with 20 bases left in between. The CDR3 spells CASSFLNIGKFDEQFF. The CDR3, as DNA: TGCGCCAGCAGCTTCCTGAATATCGGGAAATTTGATGAGCAGTTCTTC.

V gene TRBV7-6 combines with J gene TRBJ1-4, with 8 bases that match TRBD1. J was trimmed by 5 bases and V by 1 base; bases with no gene match: 3. CDR1 and CDR2 from the germline V gene are SGHVS and FNYEAQ. The CDR3 covers 15 residues. CDR3 sequence: CASSLEDRANEKLFF. The CDR3 DNA reads TGTGCCAGCAGCTTAGAGGACAGGGCCAATGAAAAACTGTTTTTT.

This chain joins TRBV9 and TRBJ1-1; no clear D. The germline gives CDR1 SGDLS, CDR2 YYNGEE. Trimming shortened V by 4 bases and J by 0 bases, and 13 bases separated the two germline ends. The CDR3 loop spans 15 amino acids. The CDR3 here is CASSSRHHLNTEAFF. CDR3 in DNA: TGTGCCAGCAGCTCGCGACACCACCTGAACACTGAAGCTTTCTTT. The complete variable domain, with remaining parts taken from reference TRBV9 and TRBJ1-1, reads DSGVTQTPKHLITATGQRVTLRCSPRSGDLSVYWYQQSLDQGLQFLIQYYNGEERAKGNILERFSAQQFPDLHSELNLSSLELGDSALYFCASSSRHHLNTEAFFGQGTRLTVV.

The rearrangement uses TRBV30 and TRBJ1-2; possible D gene TRBD1, 5 bases. Germline assignment: CDR1 GTSNPN and CDR2 SVGIG (reference sequence). The V and J ends lost 3 bases and 5 bases respectively, with 19 bases between them. CDR3 length: 15 amino acids. The CDR3 is CAWSNEAGTAYGYTF. The CDR3 DNA reads TGTGCCTGGAGCAACGAGGCGGGGACGGCTTATGGCTACACCTTC.

V gene TRBV11-3 combines with J gene TRBJ2-7; the match to TRBD1 covers 7 bases. This CDR3 comprises 15 residues. Germline lookup yields CDR1 SGHNT and CDR2 YENEEA. With V trimmed by 0 bases and J by 2 bases, 4 bases remained unmatched. DNA for the CDR3: TGTGCCAGCAGCTTAGATACAGGGGCCCCCTACGAGCAGTACTTC. It specifies CASSLDTGAPYEQYF.

This chain connects TRBV10-2 to TRBJ2-7; D might be TRBD2 (6 bases). This CDR3 has 13 amino acids. Trimming took 0 bases from V and 6 from J, leaving 9 bases between them. Germline CDR1 and CDR2: WSHSY and SAAADI. CDR3 protein: CASSESRDFEQYF. In DNA, the CDR3 is TGCGCCAGCAGTGAGTCCCGGGACTTCGAGCAGTACTTC.

The V and J genes are TRBV5-1 and TRBJ2-7; D is unresolved. The length of the CDR3 is 13 residues. Trimming stripped 7 bases from V and 2 bases from J, with 13 bases between. Germline values: CDR1 SGHRS, CDR2 YFSETQ. For the CDR3, the DNA is TGCGCCAGCCGGAGTTCTCTCACCTACGAGCAGTACTTC. Its protein is CASRSSLTYEQYF.

The V call is TRBV7-3, the J call TRBJ2-1, with a weak D call TRBD1 (6 bases). From germline, CDR1 is SGHTA and CDR2 FQGTGA. The CDR3 is made up of 15 amino acids. Trimming took 1 base from V and 4 from J, leaving 11 bases between them. CDR3: CASSLRGGVYNEQFF. The CDR3 nucleotides are TGTGCCAGCAGCTTAAGAGGGGGAGTATACAATGAGCAGTTCTTC. Full variable domain (missing parts from reference TRBV7-3 and TRBJ2-1): GAGVSQTPSNKVTEKGKYVELRCDPISGHTALYWYRQSLGQGPEFLIYFQGTGAADDSGLPNDRFFAVRPEGSVSTLKIQRTERGDSAVYLCASSLRGGVYNEQFFGPGTRLTVL.

This clone was recorded only once. This chain links TRBV13 with TRBJ1-4; possibly TRBD1 for D (5 bases). The CDR3 covers 14 residues. The germline CDR1 and CDR2 sequences are PRHDT and FYEKMQ (reference sequence). Trimming shortened V by 3 bases and J by 5 bases, and 10 bases separated the two germline ends. CDR3 coding DNA: TGTGCCAGCAGCTTCCGGGCAGGGAATGAAAAACTGTTTTTT. Protein product: CASSFRAGNEKLFF.

This chain joins TRBV19 and TRBJ2-5, with 8 bases aligning to TRBD1. There are 12 residues in the CDR3. Germline trimming cut 9 bases from V and 5 bases from J; bases unmatched to any gene: 5. CDR1 is LNHDA and CDR2 is SQIVND in the germline V gene (reference sequence). The CDR3 DNA reads as TGTGCCAGCCAGGGGGCGGGGGAGACCCAGTACTTC. Encoded protein: CASQGAGETQYF.

DNA for the CDR3: TGTGCCAGCTCTCAACTCTACGAGCAGTACTTC. Translation gives CASSQLYEQYF. The chain recombines TRBV18 with TRBJ2-5; D is unclear. The J call may be mistaken, given a closer DNA end match to TRBJ2-7. CDR3 length: 11 amino acids. Germline CDR1 reads KGHSH; CDR2 reads LQKENI.

This clone showed up just once. The chain couples TRBV21-1 to TRBJ1-5; the D call TRBD1 from the table was never checked on the DNA. TRBV21-1 is a known pseudogene. This CDR3 is 15 amino acids long. CDR3 residues: CASSQDRGPNQPQHF. In DNA form, the CDR3 reads TGTGCCAGCAGCCAGGACAGGGGGCCCAATCAGCCCCAGCATTTT.

The gene calls are TRBV28 and TRBJ2-7, with D maybe TRBD2 (5 bases). Germline V gene sequence: CDR1 MDHEN, CDR2 SYDVKM. The CDR3 has 15 amino acids. Trimming removed 3 bases at V and 1 base at J, with 13 bases between. CDR3 DNA: TGTGCCAGCAGTTTTGGGTCTCCGGGGTCCTACGAGCAGTACTTC. This sequence encodes CASSFGSPGSYEQYF.

The chain recombines TRBV27 with TRBJ2-7; 8 bases are a match to TRBD2. Germline trimming cut 3 bases from V and 1 base from J; bases unmatched to any gene: 8. Germline CDR1 and CDR2: MNHEY and SMNVEV (reference sequence). The CDR3 is made up of 16 amino acids. Written as DNA, the CDR3 is TGTGCCAGCAGTTTCGGGACGGGAGGGCCATCCTACGAGCAGTACTTC. Encoded protein: CASSFGTGGPSYEQYF.

The CDR3 reads CASRVASSSTDTQYF. Written as DNA, the CDR3 is TGCGCCAGCAGAGTGGCTAGCAGTAGCACAGATACGCAGTATTTT. The chain joins TRBV10-2 to TRBJ2-3, with D possibly being TRBD2 (5 bases). CDR1 is WSHSY, CDR2 SAAADI, per germline. The CDR3 is 15 amino acids. V was pared by 6 bases and J by 0 bases, with 13 bases between.

V is TRBV28 and J is TRBJ2-3, with 12 bases identical to TRBD2. The V segment lost 6 bases and the J segment 3 bases; nucleotides outside the gene matches: 7. The germline V gene has CDR1 MDHEN and CDR2 SYDVKM. The CDR3 totals 16 residues. For the CDR3, the DNA is TGTGCCAGCAGCCTCGGACTAGCGGGATTGACAGATACGCAGTATTTT. Translation: CASSLGLAGLTDTQYF.

V is TRBV28 and J is TRBJ2-3, with TRBD2 identical over 7 bases. The CDR3 is 18 residues long. Germline CDR1 and CDR2: MDHEN and SYDVKM. The junction had 14 bases not matched to a gene; V was cut back by 1 base and J by 4 bases. The DNA for the CDR3 is TGTGCCAGCAGTTTATCGGAGACTAGCACTGATGTCCCAGATACGCAGTATTTT. As protein: CASSLSETSTDVPDTQYF.

The chain is built from TRBV28 and TRBJ2-5; a possible D gene is TRBD1 (6 bases). CDR1 and CDR2 (germline): MDHEN, SYDVKM. The CDR3 length is 13 residues. V gave up 6 bases and J gave up 5 bases, with 13 bases separating them. CDR3 nucleotides: TGTGCCAGCAGCTCAGGGGTCATCGAGACCCAGTACTTC. It is translated as CASSSGVIETQYF.

This clone is a singleton in its sample. The CDR3 bases are TGTGCCAGCGGACTAGCGAGTGAGCAGTTCTTC. As protein: CASGLASEQFF. The chain recombines TRBV11-3 with TRBJ2-1; TRBD2 matches 9 bases. After removal of 8 bases from V and 9 bases from J, the junction contained 2 bases not matched to a gene. CDR3 length: 11 residues. CDR1 is SGHNT and CDR2 is YENEEA in the germline V gene.

This clone was seen a handful of times. The V and J genes are TRBV2 and TRBJ1-2; 7 nucleotides match TRBD1. V shed 3 bases and J 6 bases; nucleotides not matched to a gene: 1. Germline assignment: CDR1 SNHLY and CDR2 FYNNEI. CDR3 size: 12 residues. The CDR3 DNA reads as TGTGCCAGCAGTGACAGGGGGGATGGCTACACCTTC. It encodes CASSDRGDGYTF.

The gene calls are TRBV5-6 and TRBJ2-3; 12 nucleotides agree with TRBD2. The CDR3 runs 15 residues. Trimming removed 2 bases from V and 5 bases from J; junction bases left unmatched: 3. The germline CDR1 and CDR2 sequences are SGHDT and YYEEEE. The CDR3 DNA is TGTGCCAGCAGCTTCGGGACTAGCGGGTTAGATACGCAGTATTTT. It yields the protein CASSFGTSGLDTQYF.

V and J are TRBV7-6 and TRBJ2-2; tentative D call: TRBD1 (5 bases). CDR3 size: 13 residues. CDR1 is SGHVS and CDR2 is FNYEAQ in the germline V gene. V lost 3 bases to trimming and J lost 5 bases, with 7 bases between them. The CDR3 sequence is CASSFSGTGELFF. CDR3 nucleotides: TGTGCCAGCAGCTTTTCAGGGACCGGGGAGCTGTTTTTT.

The V gene is TRBV30, the J gene TRBJ1-2; no clear D gene. Germline CDR1 GTSNPN, CDR2 SVGIG (reference sequence). This CDR3 is built from 15 residues. Trimming took off 2 bases at V and 0 bases at J, with 13 bases between the two ends. DNA for the CDR3: TGTGCCTGGAGTTTTCCGCTCATAGCTAACTATGGCTACACCTTC. Its protein is CAWSFPLIANYGYTF.

The chain recombines TRBV10-3 with TRBJ2-7, with D possibly matching TRBD2 (6 bases). V was clipped by 0 bases and J by 10 bases, with 25 bases between them. Germline assignment: CDR1 ENHRY and CDR2 SYGVKD. The CDR3 is 17 residues long. The CDR3 reads CAISESVADPLKYAQYF. The CDR3 nucleotides are TGTGCCATCAGTGAGTCAGTAGCGGATCCCCTTAAGTATGCACAGTACTTC.

The chain recombines TRBV5-5 with TRBJ2-1, with 9 bases that match TRBD2. CDR1 is SGHKS and CDR2 is YYEKEE in the germline V gene (reference sequence). Trimming removed 4 bases from V and 7 bases from J; junction bases left unmatched: 12. There are 16 residues in the CDR3. The CDR3 region is CASSIVAGVSLNEQFF. The CDR3 region has the DNA TGTGCCAGCAGCATTGTAGCGGGAGTCTCCTTGAATGAGCAGTTCTTC.